The following is a T cell receptor (beta chain) sequence with its context. Every isolated RNA sample was fully reverse transcribed, so sequencing captured expressed TCRB transcripts. Sequenced by immunoSEQ multiplex PCR; TCRdb stores in-frame clones only, minus some. The sample gives 310,000 or so clones, approximately 10% of which show up once; 0.015% is in the top ten. The junction had 10 bases not matched to a gene; V was cut back by 3 bases and J by 0 bases. CDR3 length: 18 residues. In germline, CDR1 is KGHSH, CDR2 LQKENI. Populations obtained by sorting all exceeded 95% purity. These data belong to a study of beta chain features in type 1 diabetes. About the research overall: Sorted cells numbering some 110,000,000 were examined across all samples.

The specimen sequenced was naive CD4+ T cells from blood. The origin of this receptor is a woman aged 30 to 39 in good health. This chain joins TRBV18 and TRBJ2-3, with TRBD2 matching 9 bases. DNA for the CDR3: TGTGCCAGCTCACCCCAGATGGTCGGGACTAGCAGCACAGATACGCAGTATTTT. Encoded protein: CASSPQMVGTSSTDTQYF.